The rows below give T cell receptor beta chains drawn from one sample of a study of T cell responses to AZD1222 COVID-19 vaccine. Data came from immunoSEQ multiplex PCR; TCRdb stores just in-frame clones and leaves some out. The sample lists approximately 160,000 clones, about nine tenths seen once, with 2.2% in the top ten. The material sequenced was peripheral blood, taken on day 0 of AZD1222 vaccination. Source of these receptors: an adult in good health. CDR3s include the opening cysteine and the closing phenylalanine or tryptophan. A D gene is named only where the DNA matches it firmly. Expanded clones are given a class, and other clones once, few, many or no size at all.

cdr3_nt: TGTGCCAGCAGCGTATCTAGCGGGAGGGCTACAGATACGCAGTATTTT
cdr3_aa: CASSVSSGRATDTQYF
d_call: TRBD2
clone_size: -
j_call: TRBJ2-3
v_call: TRBV9
cdr3_length: 16

cdr3_nt: TGTGCCAGCAGCTTTGAGGGGGGTAGCGGGGAGCTGTTTTTT
cdr3_aa: CASSFEGGSGELFF
d_call: -
clone_size: once
j_call: TRBJ2-2
v_call: TRBV11-3
cdr3_length: 14

cdr3_nt: TGTGCCAGCCTCTCGTTTCCTGGGGCGTTAGGGGCCAACGTCCTGACTTTC
cdr3_aa: CASLSFPGALGANVLTF
d_call: -
clone_size: few
j_call: TRBJ2-6
v_call: TRBV7-2
cdr3_length: 17

cdr3_nt: TGTGCCAGCAGTAAGACAGTTACCGGGGAGCTGTTTTTT
cdr3_aa: CASSKTVTGELFF
d_call: -
clone_size: -
j_call: TRBJ2-2
v_call: TRBV25-1
cdr3_length: 13

cdr3_nt: TGTGCCATCAGCGGGTATGAGGGAGGCGAGCAGTACTTC
cdr3_aa: CAISGYEGGEQYF
d_call: -
clone_size: -
j_call: TRBJ2-7
v_call: TRBV10-3
cdr3_length: 13

cdr3_nt: TGTGCCAGTAGGGCCGACAGGGAGAGGACTGAAGCTTTCTTT
cdr3_aa: CASRADRERTEAFF
d_call: TRBD1
clone_size: -
j_call: TRBJ1-1
v_call: TRBV19
cdr3_length: 14

cdr3_nt: TGTGCCAGCAGCCAACTAGCCAAAAACATTCAGTACTTC
cdr3_aa: CASSQLAKNIQYF
d_call: -
clone_size: -
j_call: TRBJ2-4
v_call: TRBV3-1/TRBV3-2
cdr3_length: 13

cdr3_nt: TGTGCTAGCAGCTTAAACGTTGGGGGCCAAGAGACCCAGTACTTC
cdr3_aa: CASSLNVGGQETQYF
d_call: -
clone_size: -
j_call: TRBJ2-5
v_call: TRBV7-7
cdr3_length: 15

cdr3_nt: TGCAGCGTTGGACTCATGGGGGCCACTGAAGCTTTCTTT
cdr3_aa: CSVGLMGATEAFF
d_call: -
clone_size: -
j_call: TRBJ1-1
v_call: TRBV29-1
cdr3_length: 13

cdr3_nt: TGTGCCAGCAGTTCCCCGAGGGAGCAGTACTTC
cdr3_aa: CASSSPREQYF
d_call: -
clone_size: -
j_call: TRBJ2-7
v_call: TRBV28
cdr3_length: 11

cdr3_nt: TGTGCCAGTCCACCCCCTACAGGGTCGGGTGAGCAGTTCTTC
cdr3_aa: CASPPPTGSGEQFF
d_call: -
clone_size: -
j_call: TRBJ2-1
v_call: TRBV28
cdr3_length: 14

cdr3_nt: TGTGCCAGCAGTTACAAAGGGACAGGGGGCGGTCAGCCCCAGCATTTT
cdr3_aa: CASSYKGTGGGQPQHF
d_call: TRBD1
clone_size: -
j_call: TRBJ1-5
v_call: TRBV6-5
cdr3_length: 16

cdr3_nt: TGTGCCAGCAGTTTACGTACTAGCGGGGAGCTGTTTTTT
cdr3_aa: CASSLRTSGELFF
d_call: -
clone_size: few
j_call: TRBJ2-2
v_call: TRBV12-3/TRBV12-4
cdr3_length: 13

cdr3_nt: TGTGCCAGCAGCTTGGCCGGGACAGGGAATGAAAAACTGTTTTTT
cdr3_aa: CASSLAGTGNEKLFF
d_call: TRBD1
clone_size: once
j_call: TRBJ1-4
v_call: TRBV5-4
cdr3_length: 15

cdr3_nt: TGCAGTAGGTCGGTCGGGACTGAAGCTTTCTTT
cdr3_aa: CSRSVGTEAFF
d_call: -
clone_size: -
j_call: TRBJ1-1
v_call: TRBV20-1
cdr3_length: 11

cdr3_nt: TGTGCCAGCACCCCGGGGGTTGGGTATGGCTACACCTTC
cdr3_aa: CASTPGVGYGYTF
d_call: -
clone_size: once
j_call: TRBJ1-2
v_call: TRBV7-9
cdr3_length: 13

cdr3_nt: TGCAGCGTTGAGCGAGCAAACTCTGAAGCTTTCTTT
cdr3_aa: CSVERANSEAFF
d_call: -
clone_size: -
j_call: TRBJ1-1
v_call: TRBV29-1
cdr3_length: 12

cdr3_nt: TGTGCCACCCTAGGACGGGGTTCTAGTTCACCCCTCCACTTT
cdr3_aa: CATLGRGSSSPLHF
d_call: -
clone_size: -
j_call: TRBJ1-6
v_call: TRBV28
cdr3_length: 14

cdr3_nt: TGTGCCAGCAGTTATCGGTTGACGAACACTGAAGCTTTCTTT
cdr3_aa: CASSYRLTNTEAFF
d_call: -
clone_size: -
j_call: TRBJ1-1
v_call: TRBV27
cdr3_length: 14

cdr3_nt: TGCGCCAGCAGCATGGACAGGGCATATGGCTACACCTTC
cdr3_aa: CASSMDRAYGYTF
d_call: TRBD1
clone_size: few
j_call: TRBJ1-2
v_call: TRBV5-1
cdr3_length: 13

cdr3_nt: TGTGCCTGGAGTCCCCCTGGGACCTACGAGCAGTACTTC
cdr3_aa: CAWSPPGTYEQYF
d_call: -
clone_size: -
j_call: TRBJ2-7
v_call: TRBV30
cdr3_length: 13

cdr3_nt: TGTGCCAGCAGCCAAGTGCAGCCTGGGTACAATGAGCAGTTCTTC
cdr3_aa: CASSQVQPGYNEQFF
d_call: -
clone_size: -
j_call: TRBJ2-1
v_call: TRBV14
cdr3_length: 15

cdr3_nt: TGTGCCAGCAGCCCCTTGACAGGAAGTGAGCAGTTCTTC
cdr3_aa: CASSPLTGSEQFF
d_call: -
clone_size: -
j_call: TRBJ2-1
v_call: TRBV7-9
cdr3_length: 13

cdr3_nt: TGTGCCAGTAGGCGACAGTCCCTCTTCCACTTT
cdr3_aa: CASRRQSLFHF
d_call: -
clone_size: -
j_call: TRBJ1-6
v_call: TRBV19
cdr3_length: 11

cdr3_nt: TGTGCCAGTAGGGCCAGGACAAGTCATCAGCCCCAGCATTTT
cdr3_aa: CASRARTSHQPQHF
d_call: -
clone_size: -
j_call: TRBJ1-5
v_call: TRBV19
cdr3_length: 14

cdr3_nt: TGTGCCAGCAGCTTAACCGGGTTAGAGACCCAGTACTTC
cdr3_aa: CASSLTGLETQYF
d_call: -
clone_size: -
j_call: TRBJ2-5
v_call: TRBV7-3
cdr3_length: 13

cdr3_nt: TGCGCCAGCAGCCAAGATGGGGGAAATCAGCCCCAGCATTTT
cdr3_aa: CASSQDGGNQPQHF
d_call: -
clone_size: -
j_call: TRBJ1-5
v_call: TRBV4-1
cdr3_length: 14

cdr3_nt: TGTGCCTGGAAGCGGCAGGGGTTGGCGGGAGCCTACAATGAGCAGTTCTTC
cdr3_aa: CAWKRQGLAGAYNEQFF
d_call: -
clone_size: -
j_call: TRBJ2-1
v_call: TRBV30
cdr3_length: 17

cdr3_nt: TGCGCCAGCAGCCAAGATCTCGGACAGGGGCTCCAGCCCCAGCATTTT
cdr3_aa: CASSQDLGQGLQPQHF
d_call: TRBD1
clone_size: -
j_call: TRBJ1-5
v_call: TRBV4-3
cdr3_length: 16

cdr3_nt: TGTGCCAGCAGCCGACTAGATCTGAGTGAGCAGTTCTTC
cdr3_aa: CASSRLDLSEQFF
d_call: -
clone_size: -
j_call: TRBJ2-1
v_call: TRBV2
cdr3_length: 13

cdr3_nt: TGCGCCAGCAGCCTAAATGGACCCGACAGGAGAGAGTTCTTC
cdr3_aa: CASSLNGPDRREFF
d_call: -
clone_size: -
j_call: TRBJ2-1
v_call: TRBV23-1
cdr3_length: 14

cdr3_nt: TGTGCCATACGGGGGGGAAGGAAAGATACGCAGTATTTT
cdr3_aa: CAIRGGRKDTQYF
d_call: TRBD2
clone_size: -
j_call: TRBJ2-3
v_call: TRBV11-3
cdr3_length: 13

cdr3_nt: TGTGCCAGCAGACGACGACAGGGTCCCCCTGGAAACACCATATATTTT
cdr3_aa: CASRRRQGPPGNTIYF
d_call: TRBD1
clone_size: -
j_call: TRBJ1-3
v_call: TRBV28
cdr3_length: 16

cdr3_nt: TGTGCCAGCAGCACCTGGGGGAACACCGGGGAGCTGTTTTTT
cdr3_aa: CASSTWGNTGELFF
d_call: -
clone_size: -
j_call: TRBJ2-2
v_call: TRBV21-1
cdr3_length: 14

cdr3_nt: TGTGCCAGCAGTTTGGGACATCGACCACACGAGCAGTACTTC
cdr3_aa: CASSLGHRPHEQYF
d_call: -
clone_size: -
j_call: TRBJ2-7
v_call: TRBV6-8
cdr3_length: 14

cdr3_nt: TGTGCCAGCAGCTCGACCTTCGGTAGCGGTATCTACGAGCAGTACTTC
cdr3_aa: CASSSTFGSGIYEQYF
d_call: -
clone_size: once
j_call: TRBJ2-7
v_call: TRBV7-9
cdr3_length: 16

cdr3_nt: TGTGCCAGCTCAAAAAACGCGGGGATACAAGAGACCCAGTACTTC
cdr3_aa: CASSKNAGIQETQYF
d_call: -
clone_size: -
j_call: TRBJ2-5
v_call: TRBV9
cdr3_length: 15